This TCR beta chain emerged from a study of blood T cell repertoires in COVID-19. About the study: The analysed material was cDNA or gDNA that came from T cells, B-cell-depleted T cells, or PBMCs.

The CDR3 runs 16 residues. J lost 0 bases, V lost 4 bases, and 6 bases had no gene match. Per germline, CDR1 SGHKS and CDR2 YYEKEE (reference sequence). Under the authors' procedure: Quantification of nucleated cells was approximated via reference gene primer amplification. Only in-frame clones appear in the TCRdb table, and some are missing; sequencing was by immunoSEQ multiplex PCR. V and J calls and clone size are those listed in that table; D and trimming were worked out from the DNA. The table has approximately 240,000 clones, about 93% seen once. Seattle enrolled patients during active infection and tracked them longitudinally.

Sequenced sample: peripheral blood. The sequence was obtained from a man aged 25 to 40 with COVID-19, enrolled during active disease. The chain recombines TRBV5-5 with TRBJ1-2, with 10 bases matching TRBD1. CDR3 coding DNA: TGTGCCAGCAGCCTAAGACAGGGGGCGACTAACTATGGCTACACCTTC. Protein product: CASSLRQGATNYGYTF.